The present T cell receptor beta chain was sequenced within a study of breast tumors, draining lymph nodes, adjacent tissues. Notes on the study in general: Compared with lymph nodes, tumors were less diverse; compared with nontumor tissue, more. The lymph node origin of tumor T cells was framed as consistent with a hypothesis, not demonstrated. Findings are consistent with lymph node origin and intratumoral expansion of most tumor T cells. Luminal-like breast cancer showed significantly higher tumor–nontumor repertoire similarity than basal-like.

Of note for this clonotype: Its antigen is not identified.

MiXCR, run by TCRdb on the multiplex PCR reads, gives a single entry per CDR3 protein. The repertoire holds approximately 300,000 distinct CDR3 sequences, with about 30% as singletons. The lymph nodes were axillary draining lymph nodes from breast cancer patients. The trim removed 6 bases at V and 9 bases at J, leaving 5 bases unmatched. Looked up from germline, CDR1 is DFQATT and CDR2 is SNEGSKA (reference sequence). The CDR3 is made up of 14 amino acids. The receptor was isolated from a female donor with breast cancer. Some clones in this sample may be carry-over from other donors' samples. Sequencing input: axillary lymph node tissue. V is TRBV20-1 and J is TRBJ2-1, with 16 bases that match TRBD2. In DNA, the CDR3 is TGCAGTGCAATGGGACTAGCGGGAGGGAGTGAGCAGTTCTTC. Amino acid sequence: CSAMGLAGGSEQFF.